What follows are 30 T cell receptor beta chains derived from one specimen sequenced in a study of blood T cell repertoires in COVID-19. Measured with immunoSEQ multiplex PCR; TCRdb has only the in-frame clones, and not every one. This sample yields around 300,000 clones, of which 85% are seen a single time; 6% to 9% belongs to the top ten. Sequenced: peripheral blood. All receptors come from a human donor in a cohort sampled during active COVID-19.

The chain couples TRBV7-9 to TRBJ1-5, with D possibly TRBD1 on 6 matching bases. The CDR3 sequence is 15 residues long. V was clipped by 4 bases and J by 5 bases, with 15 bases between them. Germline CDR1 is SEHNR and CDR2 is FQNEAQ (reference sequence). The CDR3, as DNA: TGTGCCAGCAGCTCGACAGGTCAGGAGGATCAGCCCCAGCATTTT. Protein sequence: CASSSTGQEDQPQHF.

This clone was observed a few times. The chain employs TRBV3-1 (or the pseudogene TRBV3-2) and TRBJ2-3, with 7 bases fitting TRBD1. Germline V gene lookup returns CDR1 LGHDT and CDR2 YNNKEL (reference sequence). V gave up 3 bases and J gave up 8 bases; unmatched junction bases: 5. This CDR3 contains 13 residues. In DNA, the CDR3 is TGTGCCAGCAGCCATGCCCGACAGGGTACGCAGTATTTT. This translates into CASSHARQGTQYF.

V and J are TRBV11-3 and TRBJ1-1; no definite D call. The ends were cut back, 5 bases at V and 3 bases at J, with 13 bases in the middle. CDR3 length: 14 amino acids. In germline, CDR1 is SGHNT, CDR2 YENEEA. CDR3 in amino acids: CASSPDTGYTEAFF. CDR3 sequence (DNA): TGTGCCAGCAGCCCAGACACTGGGTACACTGAAGCTTTCTTT.

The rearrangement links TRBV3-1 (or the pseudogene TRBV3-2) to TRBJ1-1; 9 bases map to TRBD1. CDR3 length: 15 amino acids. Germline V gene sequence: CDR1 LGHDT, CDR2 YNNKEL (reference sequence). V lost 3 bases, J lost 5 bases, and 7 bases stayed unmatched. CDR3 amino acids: CASSHRRGTGTEAFF. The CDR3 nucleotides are TGTGCCAGCAGCCATCGACGGGGGACAGGGACTGAAGCTTTCTTT.

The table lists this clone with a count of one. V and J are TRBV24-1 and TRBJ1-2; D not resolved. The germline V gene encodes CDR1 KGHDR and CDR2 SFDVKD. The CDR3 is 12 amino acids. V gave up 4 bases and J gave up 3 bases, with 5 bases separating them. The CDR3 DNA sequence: TGTGCCACCAGTGACGGAGACTATGGCTACACCTTC. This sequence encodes CATSDGDYGYTF.

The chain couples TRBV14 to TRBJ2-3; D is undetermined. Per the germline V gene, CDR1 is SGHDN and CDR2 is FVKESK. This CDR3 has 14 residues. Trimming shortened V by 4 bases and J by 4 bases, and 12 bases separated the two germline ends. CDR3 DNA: TGTGCCAGCAGCCTCTCCTGGCCGTCAGATACGCAGTATTTT. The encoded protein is CASSLSWPSDTQYF. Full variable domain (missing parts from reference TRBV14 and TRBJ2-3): EAGVTQFPSHSVIEKGQTVTLRCDPISGHDNLYWYRRVMGKEIKFLLHFVKESKQDESGMPNNRFLAERTGGTYSTLKVQPAELEDSGVYFCASSLSWPSDTQYFGPGTRLTVL.

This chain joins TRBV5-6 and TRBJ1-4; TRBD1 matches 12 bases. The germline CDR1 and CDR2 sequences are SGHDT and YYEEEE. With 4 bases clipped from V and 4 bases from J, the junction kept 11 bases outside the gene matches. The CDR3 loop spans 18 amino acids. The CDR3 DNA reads TGTGCCAGCAGCGGGACAGGGGGCTTCGGTCTTGGTAATGAAAAACTGTTTTTT. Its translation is CASSGTGGFGLGNEKLFF. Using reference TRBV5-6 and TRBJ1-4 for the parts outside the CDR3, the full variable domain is DAGVTQSPTHLIKTRGQQVTLRCSPKSGHDTVSWYQQALGQGPQFIFQYYEEEERQRGNFPDRFSGHQFPNYSSELNVNALLLGDSALYLCASSGTGGFGLGNEKLFFGSGTQLSVL.

CDR3 region: CASSRTGYTGELFF. Here the CDR3 DNA reads TGTGCCAGCAGTCGTACAGGGTACACCGGGGAGCTGTTTTTT. The chain recombines TRBV13 with TRBJ2-2, with a weak D call TRBD1 (6 bases). The germline gives CDR1 PRHDT, CDR2 FYEKMQ (reference sequence). This CDR3 is built from 14 residues. V lost 6 bases and J lost 3, with 11 bases in between.

CDR3 sequence: CASSSLSLRMNTEAFF. The CDR3 region has the DNA TGTGCCAGCAGCTCCCTGTCTCTGAGAATGAACACTGAAGCTTTCTTT. This chain links TRBV7-9 with TRBJ1-1; D unclear. The CDR3 runs to 16 residues. The germline V gene has CDR1 SEHNR and CDR2 FQNEAQ (reference sequence). With 4 bases removed from V and 0 bases from J, the gap between germline ends came to 15 bases.

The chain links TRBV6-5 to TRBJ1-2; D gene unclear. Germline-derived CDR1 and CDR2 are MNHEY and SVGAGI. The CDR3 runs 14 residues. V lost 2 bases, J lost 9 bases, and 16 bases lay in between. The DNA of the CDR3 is TGTGCCAGCAGTTACAGCGGGCCCAATCGGCGCTACACCTTC. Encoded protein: CASSYSGPNRRYTF.

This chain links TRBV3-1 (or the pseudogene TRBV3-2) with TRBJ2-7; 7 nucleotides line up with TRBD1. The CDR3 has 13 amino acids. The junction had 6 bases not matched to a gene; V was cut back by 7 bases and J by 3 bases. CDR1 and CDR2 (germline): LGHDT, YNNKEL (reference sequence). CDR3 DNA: TGTGCCAGCACCAACCGGGACAGCTACGAGCAGTACTTC. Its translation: CASTNRDSYEQYF.

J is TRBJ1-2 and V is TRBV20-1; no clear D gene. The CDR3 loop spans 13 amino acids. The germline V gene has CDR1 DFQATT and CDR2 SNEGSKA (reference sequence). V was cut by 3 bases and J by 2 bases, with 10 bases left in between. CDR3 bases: TGCAGTGCTAGTGATCGGGTGAACTATGGCTACACCTTC. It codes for CSASDRVNYGYTF.

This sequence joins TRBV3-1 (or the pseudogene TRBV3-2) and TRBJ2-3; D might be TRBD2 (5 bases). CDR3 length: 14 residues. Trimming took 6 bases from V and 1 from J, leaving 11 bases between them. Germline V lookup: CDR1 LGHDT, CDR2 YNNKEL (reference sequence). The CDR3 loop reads CASSSKGGTDTQYF. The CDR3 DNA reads TGTGCCAGCAGTTCTAAGGGAGGCACAGATACGCAGTATTTT.

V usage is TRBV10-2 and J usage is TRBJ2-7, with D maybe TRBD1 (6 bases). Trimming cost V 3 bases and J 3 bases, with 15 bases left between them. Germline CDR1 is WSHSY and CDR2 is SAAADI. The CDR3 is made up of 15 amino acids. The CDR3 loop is CASSDAGVISYEQYF. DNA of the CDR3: TGCGCCAGCAGTGACGCAGGGGTTATTAGCTACGAGCAGTACTTC.

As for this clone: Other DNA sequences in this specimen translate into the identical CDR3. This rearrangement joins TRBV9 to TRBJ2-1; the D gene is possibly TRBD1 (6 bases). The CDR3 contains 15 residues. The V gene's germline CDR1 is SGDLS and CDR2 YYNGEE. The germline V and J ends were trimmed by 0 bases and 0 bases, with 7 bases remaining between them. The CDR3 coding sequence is TGTGCCAGCAGCGTAGCAGGGGTCTCCTACAATGAGCAGTTCTTC. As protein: CASSVAGVSYNEQFF.

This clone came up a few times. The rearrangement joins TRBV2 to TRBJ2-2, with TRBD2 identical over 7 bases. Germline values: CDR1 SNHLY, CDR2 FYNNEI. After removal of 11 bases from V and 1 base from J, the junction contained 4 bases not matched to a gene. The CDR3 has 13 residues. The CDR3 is CAGRGGNTGELFF. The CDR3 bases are TGTGCCGGTCGCGGGGGGAACACCGGGGAGCTGTTTTTT.

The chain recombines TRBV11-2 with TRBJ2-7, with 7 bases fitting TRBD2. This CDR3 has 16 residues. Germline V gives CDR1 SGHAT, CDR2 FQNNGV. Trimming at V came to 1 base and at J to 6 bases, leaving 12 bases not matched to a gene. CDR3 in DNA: TGTGCCAGCAGCTTAGCGTCGGGACTAAACAATTTCGAGCAGTACTTC. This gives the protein CASSLASGLNNFEQYF.

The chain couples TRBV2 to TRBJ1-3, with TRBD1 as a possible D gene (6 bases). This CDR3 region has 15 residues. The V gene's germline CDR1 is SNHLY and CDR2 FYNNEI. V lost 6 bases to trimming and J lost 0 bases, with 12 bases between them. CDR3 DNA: TGTGCCAGCAGGGAGGGGGAGGGCTCTGGAAACACCATATATTTT. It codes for CASREGEGSGNTIYF.

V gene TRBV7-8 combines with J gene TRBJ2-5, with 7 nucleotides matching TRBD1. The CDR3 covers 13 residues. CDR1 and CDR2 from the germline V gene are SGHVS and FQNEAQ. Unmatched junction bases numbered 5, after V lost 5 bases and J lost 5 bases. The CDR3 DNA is TGTGCCAGCAGCAGGGGGCTGGGGGAGACCCAGTACTTC. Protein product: CASSRGLGETQYF.

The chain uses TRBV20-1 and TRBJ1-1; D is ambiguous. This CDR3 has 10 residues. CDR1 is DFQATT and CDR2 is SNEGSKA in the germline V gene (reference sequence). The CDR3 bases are TGCAGGGCGGGTCACACTGAAGCTTTCTTT. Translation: CRAGHTEAFF.

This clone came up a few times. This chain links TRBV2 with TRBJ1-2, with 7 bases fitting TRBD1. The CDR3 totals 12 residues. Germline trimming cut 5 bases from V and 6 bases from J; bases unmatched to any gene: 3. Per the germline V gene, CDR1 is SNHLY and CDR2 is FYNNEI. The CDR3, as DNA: TGTGCCAGCAGTCAAGACAGGGATGGCTACACCTTC. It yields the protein CASSQDRDGYTF.

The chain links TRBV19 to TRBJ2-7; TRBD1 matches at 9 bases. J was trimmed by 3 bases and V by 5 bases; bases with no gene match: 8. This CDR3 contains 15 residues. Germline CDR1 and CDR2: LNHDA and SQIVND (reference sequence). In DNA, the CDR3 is TGTGCCAGTAGTGGAACCGGGACAGGGTTCTACGAGCAGTACTTC. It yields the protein CASSGTGTGFYEQYF.

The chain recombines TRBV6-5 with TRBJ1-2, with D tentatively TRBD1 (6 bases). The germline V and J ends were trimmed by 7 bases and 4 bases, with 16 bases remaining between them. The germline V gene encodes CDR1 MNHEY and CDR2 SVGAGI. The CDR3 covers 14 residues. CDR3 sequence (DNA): TGTGCCAGCACTACTTCACAGGGTCGCTATGGCTACACCTTC. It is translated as CASTTSQGRYGYTF.

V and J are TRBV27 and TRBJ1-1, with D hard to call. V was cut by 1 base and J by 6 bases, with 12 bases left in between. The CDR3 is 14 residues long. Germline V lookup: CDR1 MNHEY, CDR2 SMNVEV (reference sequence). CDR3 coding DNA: TGTGCCAGCAGTTTATACCCGGGGAGCCCTGAAGCTTTCTTT. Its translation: CASSLYPGSPEAFF.

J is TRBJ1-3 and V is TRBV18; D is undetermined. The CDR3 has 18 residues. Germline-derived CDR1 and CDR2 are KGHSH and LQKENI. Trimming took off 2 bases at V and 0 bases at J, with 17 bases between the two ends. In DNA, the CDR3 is TGTGCCAGCTCACCATATTATCGTGATGAAGCCTCTGGAAACACCATATATTTT. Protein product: CASSPYYRDEASGNTIYF.

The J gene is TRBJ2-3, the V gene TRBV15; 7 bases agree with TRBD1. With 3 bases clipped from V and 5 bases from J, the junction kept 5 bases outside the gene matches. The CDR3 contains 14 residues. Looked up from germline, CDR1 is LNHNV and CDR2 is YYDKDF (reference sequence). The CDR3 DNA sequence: TGTGCCACCAGCAGTAAGGGGGCGATAGATACGCAGTATTTT. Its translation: CATSSKGAIDTQYF.

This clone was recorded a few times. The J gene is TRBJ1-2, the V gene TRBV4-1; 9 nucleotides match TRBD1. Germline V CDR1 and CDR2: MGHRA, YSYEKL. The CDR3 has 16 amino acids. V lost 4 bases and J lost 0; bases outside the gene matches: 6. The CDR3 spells CASSRSGTGTNYGYTF. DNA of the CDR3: TGCGCCAGCAGCCGATCCGGGACAGGGACTAACTATGGCTACACCTTC.

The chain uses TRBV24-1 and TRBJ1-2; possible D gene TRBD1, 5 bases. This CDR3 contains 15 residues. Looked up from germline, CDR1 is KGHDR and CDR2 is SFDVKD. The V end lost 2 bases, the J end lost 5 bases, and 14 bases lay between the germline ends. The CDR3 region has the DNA TGTGCCACCAGTGATTCCGGGGGATTAGGGTATGGCTACACCTTC. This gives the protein CATSDSGGLGYGYTF.

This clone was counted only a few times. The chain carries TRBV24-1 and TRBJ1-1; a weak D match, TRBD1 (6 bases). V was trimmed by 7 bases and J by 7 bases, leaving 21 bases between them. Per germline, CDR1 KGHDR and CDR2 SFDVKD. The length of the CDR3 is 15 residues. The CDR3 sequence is CATRKTGQGTSEAFF. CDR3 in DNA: TGTGCCACCAGGAAAACAGGGCAAGGAACAAGTGAAGCTTTCTTT.

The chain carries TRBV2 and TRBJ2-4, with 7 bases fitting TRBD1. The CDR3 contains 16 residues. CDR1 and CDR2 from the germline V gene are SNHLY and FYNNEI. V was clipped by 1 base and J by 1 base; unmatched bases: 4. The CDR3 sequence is CASSEGQGIAKNIQYF. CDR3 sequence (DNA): TGTGCCAGCAGTGAAGGACAGGGCATCGCCAAAAACATTCAGTACTTC. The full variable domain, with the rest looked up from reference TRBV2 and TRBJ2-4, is EPEVTQTPSHQVTQMGQEVILRCVPISNHLYFYWYRQILGQKVEFLVSFYNNEISEKSEIFDDQFSVERPDGSNFTLKIRSTKLEDSAMYFCASSEGQGIAKNIQYFGAGTRLSVL.